This is a list of T cell receptor beta chains from one sample in a study of blood T cell repertoires in COVID-19. Generated by immunoSEQ multiplex PCR, the TCRdb table keeps only in-frame clones and is missing some. The sample includes 110,000 to 150,000 clones, 60% to 85% of them seen just once. The sequenced sample consisted of peripheral blood. Receptors originate from an older woman with acute or convalescent COVID-19. CDR3s include the opening cysteine and the closing phenylalanine or tryptophan. The D gene is left open where the match is weak. The listing skips clone size in some rows; elsewhere it reads once, few, many or a size class.

v_gene	d_gene	j_gene	abundance	CDR3nt	CDR3aa
TRBV6-1	TRBD1	TRBJ1-6	.	TGTGCCAGCAGTGACAGACAGGGGAACTCACCCCTCCACTTT	CASSDRQGNSPLHF
TRBV11-2	.	TRBJ2-7	.	TGTGTCAGCAGCCCCCCGGGATACGAGCAGTACTTC	CVSSPPGYEQYF
TRBV5-1	.	TRBJ1-1	once	TGCGCCAGCAGCCGCCAACGGGGGAACACTGAAGCTTTCTTT	CASSRQRGNTEAFF
TRBV6-5	.	TRBJ2-7	.	TGTGCCAGCAGTTACAGGGGAGGAGAGGACGAGCAGTACTTC	CASSYRGGEDEQYF
TRBV7-9	.	TRBJ2-2	.	TGTGCCAGCAGCTTATTCCCCAGGGACACCGGGGAGCTGTTTTTT	CASSLFPRDTGELFF
TRBV14	.	TRBJ2-4	few	TGTGCCAGCAGCGCACTAGCATGGAACATTCAGTACTTC	CASSALAWNIQYF
TRBV14	TRBD2	TRBJ2-5	.	TGTGCCAGCAGCCAAGAACTAGCGGGAGGTTTCGAGACCCAGTACTTC	CASSQELAGGFETQYF
TRBV3-1/TRBV3-2	.	TRBJ1-2	.	TGTGCCAGCAGCGGAAGAGGGAGGGAGGGTGGCTACACCTTC	CASSGRGREGGYTF
TRBV29-1	.	TRBJ1-4	.	TGCAGCGTTGAGGACAGCCGAGAAAAACTGTTTTTT	CSVEDSREKLFF
TRBV7-8	.	TRBJ2-2	.	TGTGCCAGCAGACCTACTAGGAGCACCGGGGAGCTGTTTTTT	CASRPTRSTGELFF
TRBV6-5	.	TRBJ1-1	few	TGTGCCAGCAGTTACTCGAGCGACGAAAAGGAAGCTTTCTTT	CASSYSSDEKEAFF
TRBV6-5	.	TRBJ1-5	few	TGTGCCAGCAGGGTGGAGGGAAATCAGCCCCAGCATTTT	CASRVEGNQPQHF
TRBV4-1	TRBD1	TRBJ1-4	.	TGCGCCAGCAGTAGAGTCAGGGGGAATGAAAAACTGTTTTTT	CASSRVRGNEKLFF
TRBV5-1	TRBD1	TRBJ1-5	few	TGCGCCAGCAGCCTCCGAGGGGGCGATCAGCCCCAGCATTTT	CASSLRGGDQPQHF
TRBV5-1	TRBD2	TRBJ2-2	.	TGCGCCAGCAGCTTGACTAGCGGGGGGGCGACCGGGGAGCTGTTTTTT	CASSLTSGGATGELFF
TRBV3-1/TRBV3-2	.	TRBJ1-2	few	TGTGCCAGCAGCCACGCGTCGGGGGTCGGCTATGGCTACACCTTC	CASSHASGVGYGYTF
TRBV25-1	.	TRBJ1-4	.	TGTGCCAGCAGTTCCGGAGGCGGTGAAAAACTGTTTTTT	CASSSGGGEKLFF
TRBV4-1	TRBD1	TRBJ2-1	.	TGCGCCAGCAGCTGGACAGGGGTGACCTACAATGAGCAGTTCTTC	CASSWTGVTYNEQFF
TRBV18	.	TRBJ2-1	few	TGTGCCAGCTCACCACGACTCAAACAGTTCTTC	CASSPRLKQFF
TRBV6-5	.	TRBJ2-1	.	TGTGCCAGCAGGCGGGGAGGGGGTACCTACAATGAGCAGTTCTTC	CASRRGGGTYNEQFF
TRBV30	TRBD1	TRBJ2-7	.	TGTGCCTGGAGAGCCAGACAGGGGGGGTGTCACTTC	CAWRARQGGCHF
TRBV19	TRBD2	TRBJ2-1	.	TGTGCCAGTAGGGACCTAGCGGGAGGGCCTGACAATGAGCAGTTCTTC	CASRDLAGGPDNEQFF
TRBV6-5	TRBD1	TRBJ1-3	.	TGTGCCAGCAGTACCAGACAGGGGTCCCTGAACACCATATATTTT	CASSTRQGSLNTIYF
TRBV6-6	.	TRBJ2-2	.	TGTGCCAGCAGTTATTTGAGAACCGGGGAGCTGTTTTTT	CASSYLRTGELFF
TRBV14	.	TRBJ2-1	.	TGTGCCAGCAGCCAATGGAGGGAGTTAAGAAATGAGCAGTTCTTC	CASSQWRELRNEQFF
TRBV30	.	TRBJ2-5	once	TGTGCCTGGACCCCGGGACAAAAAGAGACCCAGTACTTC	CAWTPGQKETQYF
TRBV6-6	TRBD1	TRBJ1-3	.	TGTGCCAGCAGCTCCCCCCCGGGACAGCCTGGAAACACCATATATTTT	CASSSPPGQPGNTIYF
TRBV9	TRBD2	TRBJ2-2	few	TGTGCCAGCAGCGTAGGCGGAGCGGGAGGGCCACCCACCGGGGAGCTGTTTTTT	CASSVGGAGGPPTGELFF
TRBV28	.	TRBJ2-2	many	TGTGCCAGCAGTTTTCCCCCCGAAGGGGACACCGGGGAGCTGTTTTTT	CASSFPPEGDTGELFF
TRBV6-5	.	TRBJ1-5	.	TGTGCCAATAGTAGAGAAATAAATCAGCCCCAGCATTTT	CANSREINQPQHF
TRBV7-2	.	TRBJ2-2	once	TGTGCCAGCAGCTTAGTGGGGGGGGGCGGCACCGGGGAGCTGTTTTTT	CASSLVGGGGTGELFF
TRBV30	TRBD2	TRBJ2-7	.	TGTGCCTGGAGGACAGGTCTAGCGGGAGGTGAAGAGCAGTACTTC	CAWRTGLAGGEEQYF
TRBV15	.	TRBJ2-1	.	TGTGCCACCAGCAGAGATATTGGGGCCTTCAATGAGCAGTTCTTC	CATSRDIGAFNEQFF
TRBV6-5	TRBD2	TRBJ2-1	.	TGTGCCAGCAGCGCCCCAGCGGGAGTGTCAAATGAGCAGTTCTTC	CASSAPAGVSNEQFF
TRBV11-2	.	TRBJ2-7	.	TGTGCCAGCAGCTCGCGCTACAGGGCCAACTCCTACGAGCAGTACTTC	CASSSRYRANSYEQYF
TRBV10-3	.	TRBJ2-5	.	TGTGCCATCAGTGCCGGGGGTGAGACCCAGTACTTC	CAISAGGETQYF
TRBV28	TRBD1	TRBJ1-5	few	TGTGCCAGCGGGACAGAGGGGCCGGGTAGCAATCAGCCCCAGCATTTT	CASGTEGPGSNQPQHF
TRBV18	.	TRBJ2-7	.	TGTGCCAGCTCACCAAGAGGGACTGCCTACGAGCAGTACTTC	CASSPRGTAYEQYF
TRBV30	TRBD2	TRBJ2-3	.	TGTGCCTGGAGTGGCGGGAGGGGTACAGATACGCAGTATTTT	CAWSGGRGTDTQYF
TRBV18	TRBD1	TRBJ1-2	.	TGTGCCAGCTCACCTAGGACAGGGACGGAGGATGGCTACACCTTC	CASSPRTGTEDGYTF
TRBV6-2/TRBV6-3	.	TRBJ2-5	.	TGTGCCAGCAGCGCCCCGGGTAGTTGGGAGACCCAGTACTTC	CASSAPGSWETQYF
TRBV4-1	TRBD2	TRBJ2-3	.	TGCGCCAGCAGCCAAGATTCCGGCGGGAGGGGCATAGATACGCAGTATTTT	CASSQDSGGRGIDTQYF
TRBV14	TRBD2	TRBJ2-7	.	TGTGCCAGCAGCCAAGACGGTTTCTCCGGGGGGTCCTACGAGCAGTACTTC	CASSQDGFSGGSYEQYF
TRBV30	.	TRBJ1-3	.	TGTGCCTGGACCTCAGGAGGCTCTGGAAACACCATATATTTT	CAWTSGGSGNTIYF
TRBV28	TRBD1	TRBJ1-3	once	TGTGCCAGCACCCTCGCCGGGACAGGGGGAAACACCATATATTTT	CASTLAGTGGNTIYF
TRBV5-1	.	TRBJ2-1	.	TGCGCCAGCAGCTTGGATCTAGCACGTGAGCAGTTCTTC	CASSLDLAREQFF
TRBV7-9	.	TRBJ1-2	.	TGTGCCAGCAGCTTAGGACAGGCTAACTATGGCTACACCTTC	CASSLGQANYGYTF
TRBV18	TRBD2	TRBJ2-7	.	TGTGCCAGCTCACTTCCCGGGACTATCTCCTACGAGCAGTACTTC	CASSLPGTISYEQYF
TRBV19	.	TRBJ2-7	few	TGTGCCAGTAGTATTACCGAGCGGAACTTCCACGAGCAGTACTTC	CASSITERNFHEQYF
TRBV27	.	TRBJ2-7	.	TGTGCCAGCAGTTTAACTAGGACCTACGAGCAGTACTTC	CASSLTRTYEQYF
TRBV5-1	TRBD1	TRBJ2-5	.	TGCGCCAGCAGCCTGGGGCCCCACAGGGGGTACGGGACCCCTCAAGAGACCCAGTACTTC	CASSLGPHRGYGTPQETQYF
TRBV12-3/TRBV12-4	TRBD2	TRBJ2-7	.	TGTGCCAGCAGTTTGGCGGGGGGATACGAGCAGTACTTC	CASSLAGGYEQYF
TRBV5-1	TRBD1	TRBJ2-7	.	TGCGCCAGCAGCCTCCGGGACAGGGACACCGAGCAGTACTTC	CASSLRDRDTEQYF
TRBV7-9	.	TRBJ2-7	.	TGTGCCAGCACCGTGGGAGCGGGTCACTACGAGCAGTACTTC	CASTVGAGHYEQYF
TRBV7-7	.	TRBJ1-1	.	TGTGCCAGCAGCCAGACAACGAACACTGAAGCTTTCTTT	CASSQTTNTEAFF